Described below is a single T cell receptor beta chain sequence and its context. The CDR3 totals 17 residues. Germline V gene data show CDR1 as LGHNA and CDR2 as YSLEER. V gave up 0 bases and J gave up 2 bases; unmatched junction bases: 8. Authors' processing steps: It was from reference gene primer amplification that nucleated cell counts were estimated. Sequencing used immunoSEQ multiplex PCR; TCRdb keeps in-frame clones, though not all of them. V, J and clone size derive from that table, while D and trimming were established from the DNA sequence. In the table there are about 66,000 clones, 70% to 90% of which are singletons. The sample belongs to a study of blood T cell repertoires in COVID-19. At the level of the study: The United States, Italy and Spain supplied acute and convalescent COVID-19 samples. Sample material is recorded as cDNA or gDNA derived from T cells, B-cell-depleted T cells, or PBMCs.

This receptor was obtained from a man aged 65-85 years with acute or convalescent COVID-19. The sequenced sample was peripheral blood. This rearrangement joins TRBV4-3 to TRBJ1-2; 8 nucleotides line up with TRBD1. CDR3 loop: CASSQDRSAGGNYGYTF. CDR3 in DNA: TGCGCCAGCAGCCAAGACCGTTCGGCAGGGGGCAACTATGGCTACACCTTC.